This T cell receptor (beta chain) was captured by sequencing in a study of T cell responses to AZD1222 COVID-19 vaccine. Points from the study as a whole: Of the AZD1222 recipients, only 5 or 6 were seropositive at baseline. All repertoire sampling was performed exclusively after the peak T cell response. Spike-wide coverage was observed for vaccine-associated CD4 TCRs, with dominant responses at 160-218 and 743-854. Spike-specific TCR breadth and depth both grew after two AZD1222 doses.

The germline gives CDR1 MNHEY, CDR2 SVGAGI. The V gene lost 6 bases and the J gene lost 2 bases, with 10 bases spanning the gap. CDR3 size: 14 residues. Here immunoSEQ multiplex PCR was the method, and the copy in TCRdb shows in-frame clones only, minus some. The table shows 90,000 to 95,000 clones, with approximately 90% occurring only once. A word on this clone: Its antigen is unidentified.

Sequencing used peripheral blood, obtained on day 0 of AZD1222 vaccination. The receptor comes from an adult in good health. The V and J genes are TRBV6-5 and TRBJ2-2, with D possibly being TRBD1 (6 bases). CDR3 bases: TGTGCCAGCAGCGGGACATCCAACACCGGGGAGCTGTTTTTT. It encodes CASSGTSNTGELFF.